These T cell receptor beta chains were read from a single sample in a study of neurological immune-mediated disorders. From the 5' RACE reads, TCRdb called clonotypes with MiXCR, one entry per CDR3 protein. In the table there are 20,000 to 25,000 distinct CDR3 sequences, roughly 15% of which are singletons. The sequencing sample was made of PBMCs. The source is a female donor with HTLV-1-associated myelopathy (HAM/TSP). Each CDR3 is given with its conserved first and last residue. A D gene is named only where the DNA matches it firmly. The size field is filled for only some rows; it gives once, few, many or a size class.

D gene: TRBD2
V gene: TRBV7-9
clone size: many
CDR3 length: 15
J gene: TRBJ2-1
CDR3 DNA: TGTGCCAGCAGCGCACTAGCGGGGCGGGACAATGAGCAGTTCTTC
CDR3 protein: CASSALAGRDNEQFF

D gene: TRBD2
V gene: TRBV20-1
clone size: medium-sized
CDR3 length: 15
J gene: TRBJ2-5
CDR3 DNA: TGCAGTGCTAGAGACGTAGCGGGAGGATTGGAGACCCAGTACTTC
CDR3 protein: CSARDVAGGLETQYF

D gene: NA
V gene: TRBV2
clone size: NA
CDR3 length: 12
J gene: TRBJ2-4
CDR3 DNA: TGTGCCAGCAACCCAGAGGGGGACATTCAGTACTTC
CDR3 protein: CASNPEGDIQYF

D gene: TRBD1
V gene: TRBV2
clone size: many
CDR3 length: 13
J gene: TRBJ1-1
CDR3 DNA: TGTGCCAGCAGCGGACAGGGGAGTACTGAAGCTTTCTTT
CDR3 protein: CASSGQGSTEAFF

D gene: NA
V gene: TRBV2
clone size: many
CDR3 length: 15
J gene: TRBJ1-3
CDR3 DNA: TGTGCCAGCAGGCCATCCCCGGGTTCTGGAAACACCATATATTTT
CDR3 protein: CASRPSPGSGNTIYF

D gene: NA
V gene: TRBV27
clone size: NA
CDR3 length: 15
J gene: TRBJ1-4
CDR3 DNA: TGTGCCAGCAGTTTAAAGGTCTCCGCAAACAGTGAACTGTTTTTT
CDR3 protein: CASSLKVSANSELFF

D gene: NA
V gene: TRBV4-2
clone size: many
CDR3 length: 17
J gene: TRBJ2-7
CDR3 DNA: TGTGCCAGCAGCCAAGGGTGGGTAGCGGTAAGCTCCTACGAGCAGTACTTC
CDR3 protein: CASSQGWVAVSSYEQYF

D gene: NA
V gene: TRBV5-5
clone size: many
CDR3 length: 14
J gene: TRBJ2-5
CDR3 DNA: TGTGCCAGCAGCTTGGGGTCCCGGCAAGAGACCCAGTACTTC
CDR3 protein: CASSLGSRQETQYF

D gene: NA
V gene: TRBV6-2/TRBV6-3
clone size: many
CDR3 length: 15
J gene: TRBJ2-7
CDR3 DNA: TGTGCCAGCAGTTCCCCCTGGGACTTCTCCTACGAGCAGTACTTC
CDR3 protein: CASSSPWDFSYEQYF

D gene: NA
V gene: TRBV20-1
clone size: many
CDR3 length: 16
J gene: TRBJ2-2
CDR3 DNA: TGCAGTGCTAGGACTGCAGGGTTTAATGAGACCGGGGAGCTGTTTTTT
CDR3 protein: CSARTAGFNETGELFF

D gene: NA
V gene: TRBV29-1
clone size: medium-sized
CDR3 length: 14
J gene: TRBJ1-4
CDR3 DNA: TGCAGCGTTGCCCGTGGACAGTCTAATGAAAAACTGTTTTTT
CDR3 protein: CSVARGQSNEKLFF

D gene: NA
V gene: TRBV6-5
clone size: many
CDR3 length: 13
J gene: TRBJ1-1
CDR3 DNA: TGTGCCAGCAGTTACAGGGACTTCTCTGAAGCTTTCTTT
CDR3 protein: CASSYRDFSEAFF

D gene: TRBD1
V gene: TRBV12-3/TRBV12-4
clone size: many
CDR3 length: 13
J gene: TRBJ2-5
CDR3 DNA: TGTGCCAGCACCAGGGGGCGTAGAGAGACCCAGTACTTC
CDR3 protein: CASTRGRRETQYF

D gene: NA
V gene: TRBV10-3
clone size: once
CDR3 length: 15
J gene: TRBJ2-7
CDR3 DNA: TGTGCCATCAGTGGAGCTAGCGAGGGAACCTACGAGCAGTACTTC
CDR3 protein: CAISGASEGTYEQYF

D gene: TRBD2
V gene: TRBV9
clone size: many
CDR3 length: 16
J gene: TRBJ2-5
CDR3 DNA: TGTGCCAGCAGCGTAGCAGCGGGGGGCATACAAGAGACCCAGTACTTC
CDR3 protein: CASSVAAGGIQETQYF

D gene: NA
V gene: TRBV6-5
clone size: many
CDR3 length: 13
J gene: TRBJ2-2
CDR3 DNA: TGTGCCAGCAGCCTCAGGAACACCGGGGAGCTGTTTTTT
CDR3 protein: CASSLRNTGELFF

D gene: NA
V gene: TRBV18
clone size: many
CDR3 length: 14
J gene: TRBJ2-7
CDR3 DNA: TGTGCCAGCTCACCACCCAACTCGGCGTACGAGCAGTACTTC
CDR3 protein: CASSPPNSAYEQYF

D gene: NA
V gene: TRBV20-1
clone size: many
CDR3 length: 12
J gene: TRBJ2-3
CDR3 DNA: TGCAGTGCTAGAGACGTGTCGGATACGCAGTATTTT
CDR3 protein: CSARDVSDTQYF

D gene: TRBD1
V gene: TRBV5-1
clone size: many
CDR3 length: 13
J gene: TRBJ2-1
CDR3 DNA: TGCGCCAGCAGCAAGGGACAGGACAATGAGCAGTTCTTC
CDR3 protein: CASSKGQDNEQFF

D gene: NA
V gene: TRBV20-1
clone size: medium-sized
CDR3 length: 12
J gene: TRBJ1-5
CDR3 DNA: TGCAGTGCTAGTGATCCAAATCAGCCCCAGCATTTT
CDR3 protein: CSASDPNQPQHF

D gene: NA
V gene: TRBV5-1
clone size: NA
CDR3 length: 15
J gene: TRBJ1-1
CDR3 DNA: TGCGCCAGCAGCTTGTCGCAGCCACCGGTAACTGAAGCTTTCTTT
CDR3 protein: CASSLSQPPVTEAFF

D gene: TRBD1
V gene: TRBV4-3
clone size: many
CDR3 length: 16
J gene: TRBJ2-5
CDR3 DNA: TGCGCCAGCAGCCCAGTAGGCCAGGGACAGAGAGAGACCCAGTACTTC
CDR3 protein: CASSPVGQGQRETQYF

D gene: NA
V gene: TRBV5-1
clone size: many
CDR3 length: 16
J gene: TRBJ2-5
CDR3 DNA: TGCGCCAGCAGCTTGGCGGGGAGCGGGTCTCAAGAGACCCAGTACTTC
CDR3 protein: CASSLAGSGSQETQYF

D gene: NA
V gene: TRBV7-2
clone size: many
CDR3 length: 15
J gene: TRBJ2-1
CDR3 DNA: TGTGCCAGCAGCTCGTCGTCTGGGGGCTACAATGAGCAGTTCTTC
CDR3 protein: CASSSSSGGYNEQFF

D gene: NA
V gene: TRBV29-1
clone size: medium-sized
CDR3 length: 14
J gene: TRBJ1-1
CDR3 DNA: TGCAGCGGTCATAGGTATGGTAGTTACACTGAAGCTTTCTTT
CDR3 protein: CSGHRYGSYTEAFF

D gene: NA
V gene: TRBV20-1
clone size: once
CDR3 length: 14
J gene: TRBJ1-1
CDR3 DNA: TGCAGTGTCTCTAAAGGTCCCATGAACACTGAAGCTTTCTTT
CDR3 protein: CSVSKGPMNTEAFF

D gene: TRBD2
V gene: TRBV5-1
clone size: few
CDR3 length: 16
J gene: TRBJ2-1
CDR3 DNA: TGCGCCAGCAGCCCGCCTACTAGCGGGAGCTACAATGAGCAGTTCTTC
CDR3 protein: CASSPPTSGSYNEQFF

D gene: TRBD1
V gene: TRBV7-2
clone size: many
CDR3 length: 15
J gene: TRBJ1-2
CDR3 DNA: TGTGCCAGCAGCTTAGGAGGCAGGGGGCGCGATGGCTACACCTTC
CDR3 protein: CASSLGGRGRDGYTF

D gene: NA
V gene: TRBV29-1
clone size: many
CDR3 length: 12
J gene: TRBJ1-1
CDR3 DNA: TGCAGCGTTCTTTACAGGGAAGCTGAAGCTTTCTTT
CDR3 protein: CSVLYREAEAFF

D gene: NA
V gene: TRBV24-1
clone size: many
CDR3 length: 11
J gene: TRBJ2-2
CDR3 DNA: TGTGCCACCAGAAACACCGGGGAGCTGTTTTTT
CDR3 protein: CATRNTGELFF

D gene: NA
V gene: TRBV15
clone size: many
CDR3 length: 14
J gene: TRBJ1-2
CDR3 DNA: TGTGCCACCAGCAGTTACGGGGGGAACTATGGCTACACCTTC
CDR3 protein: CATSSYGGNYGYTF

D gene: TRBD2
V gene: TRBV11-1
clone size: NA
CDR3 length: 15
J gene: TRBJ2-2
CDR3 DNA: TGTGTCAGCAGCTTAGTGACGGGAGGATATGGGGAGCTGTTTTTT
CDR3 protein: CVSSLVTGGYGELFF

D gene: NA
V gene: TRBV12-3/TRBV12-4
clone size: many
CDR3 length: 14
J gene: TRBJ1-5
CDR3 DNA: TGTGCCAGCAGTCCCTGGGGCTCCAATCAGCCCCAGCATTTT
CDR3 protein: CASSPWGSNQPQHF

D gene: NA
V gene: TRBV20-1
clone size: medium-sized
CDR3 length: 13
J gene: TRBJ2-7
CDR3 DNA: TGCAGTGCCTCGGTTGCGGGAACCTACGAGCAGTACTTC
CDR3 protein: CSASVAGTYEQYF

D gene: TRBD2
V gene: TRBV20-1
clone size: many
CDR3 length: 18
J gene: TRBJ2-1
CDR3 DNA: TGCAGTGCTAGATCCCGCCTTTCTCTAGCGGGAGTGGTAAATGAGCAGTTCTTC
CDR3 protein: CSARSRLSLAGVVNEQFF

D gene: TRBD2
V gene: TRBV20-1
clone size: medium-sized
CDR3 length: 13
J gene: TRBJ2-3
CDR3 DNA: TGCAGTGTTCCTAGCGGGAACACAGATACGCAGTATTTT
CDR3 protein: CSVPSGNTDTQYF

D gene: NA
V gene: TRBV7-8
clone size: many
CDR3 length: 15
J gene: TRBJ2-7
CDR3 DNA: TGTGCCAGCAGCTTAGCGACGACAGTCTCCTACGAGCAGTACTTC
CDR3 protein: CASSLATTVSYEQYF

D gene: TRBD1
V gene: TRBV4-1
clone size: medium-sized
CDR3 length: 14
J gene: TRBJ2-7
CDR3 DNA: TGCGCCAGCAGCCAGCCCGGGACAGGGAACGAGCAGTACTTC
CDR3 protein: CASSQPGTGNEQYF

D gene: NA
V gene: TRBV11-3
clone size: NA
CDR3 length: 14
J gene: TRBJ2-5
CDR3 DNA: TGTGCCAGCAGCGACCGGGACACCCAAGAGACCCAGTACTTC
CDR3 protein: CASSDRDTQETQYF

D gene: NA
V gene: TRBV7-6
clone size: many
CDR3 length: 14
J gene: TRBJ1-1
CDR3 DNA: TGTGCCAGCAGCACCAGCCTCATGAACACTGAAGCTTTCTTT
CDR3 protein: CASSTSLMNTEAFF

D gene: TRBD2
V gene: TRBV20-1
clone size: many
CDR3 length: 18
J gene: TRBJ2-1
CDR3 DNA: TGCAGTGCTTACCCCGGACTAGCGGGATCCTACTCCTACAATGAGCAGTTCTTC
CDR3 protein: CSAYPGLAGSYSYNEQFF

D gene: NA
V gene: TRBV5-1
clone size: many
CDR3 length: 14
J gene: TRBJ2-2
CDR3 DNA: TGCGCCAGCAGGCGGGACGGAAACACCGGGGAGCTGTTTTTT
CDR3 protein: CASRRDGNTGELFF

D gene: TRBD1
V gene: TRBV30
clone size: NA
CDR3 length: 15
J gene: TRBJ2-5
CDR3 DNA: TGTGCCTGGAGTGTACAGACAGGGGGTAGGGAGACCCAGTACTTC
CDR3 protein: CAWSVQTGGRETQYF

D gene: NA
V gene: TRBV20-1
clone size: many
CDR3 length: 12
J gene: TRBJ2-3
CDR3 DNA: TGCAGTGCTAGTACCCAAACAGATACGCAGTATTTT
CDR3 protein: CSASTQTDTQYF

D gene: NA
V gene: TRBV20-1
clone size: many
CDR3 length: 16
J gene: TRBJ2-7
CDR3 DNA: TGCAGTGCTAGAGATTTCGAGGGGGGTAGGTCCTACGAGCAGTACTTC
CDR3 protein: CSARDFEGGRSYEQYF

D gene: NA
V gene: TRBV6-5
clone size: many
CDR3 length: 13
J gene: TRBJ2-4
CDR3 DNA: TGTGCCAGCAGTTCTCGAGCCAAAAACATTCAGTACTTC
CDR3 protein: CASSSRAKNIQYF

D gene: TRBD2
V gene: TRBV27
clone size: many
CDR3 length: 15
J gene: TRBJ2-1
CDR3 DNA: TGTGCCAGCAGCTCAGCTAGCGGCCCCTACAATGAGCAGTTCTTC
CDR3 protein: CASSSASGPYNEQFF

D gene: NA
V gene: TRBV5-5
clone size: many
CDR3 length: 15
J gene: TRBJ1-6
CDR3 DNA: TGTGCCAGCAGCTTGGAGGCAGGTTATAATTCACCCCTCCACTTT
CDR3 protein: CASSLEAGYNSPLHF

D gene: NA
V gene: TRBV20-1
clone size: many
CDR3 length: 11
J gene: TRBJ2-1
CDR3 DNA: TGCAGTGCTAGCCGTGGGGATGAGCAGTTCTTC
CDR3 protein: CSASRGDEQFF

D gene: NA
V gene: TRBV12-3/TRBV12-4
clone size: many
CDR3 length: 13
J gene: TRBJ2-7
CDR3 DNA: TGTGCCAGCGGATCGACTGCATCCTACGAGCAGTACTTC
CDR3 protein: CASGSTASYEQYF

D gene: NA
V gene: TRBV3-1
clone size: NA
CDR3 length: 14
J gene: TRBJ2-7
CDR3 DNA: TGTGCCAGCAGCGATGGTATAGGACTGCCCGAGCAGTACTTC
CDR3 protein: CASSDGIGLPEQYF

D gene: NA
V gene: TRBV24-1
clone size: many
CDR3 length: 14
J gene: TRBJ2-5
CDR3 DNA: TGTGCCACCAGTGATGGGCCCTGGGGGGAGACCCAGTACTTC
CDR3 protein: CATSDGPWGETQYF